The clone carrying this T cell receptor (beta chain) showed up just a few times. Germline lookup yields CDR1 LGHDT and CDR2 YNNKEL (reference sequence). V shed 4 bases, J shed 6 bases, and the junction held 4 bases outside the gene matches. The CDR3 length is 15 residues. Unique molecular identifiers were in the cDNA, with template-switch universal primer binding. TCRdb analysed the 5' RACE reads with MiXCR anew, one entry per CDR3 protein. The repertoire holds 450,000 or so distinct CDR3 sequences, with around an eighth as singletons. The entry originates in a study of identical twins. This same sample was also taken into another study, of yellow fever vaccine responses in identical twins.

Sequences were obtained from CD4+ T cells sorted from blood. The chain combines TRBV3-1 with TRBJ1-5, with 12 positions matching TRBD1. This clonotype originated in a woman aged 18-29 years in good health. The CDR3 here is CASSPGTGGTQPQHF. The CDR3 DNA reads as TGTGCCAGCAGCCCGGGGACAGGGGGCACTCAGCCCCAGCATTTT.